This TCR beta chain was identified in a study of cytomegalovirus exposure and HLA in healthy donors. This clone has a single count. Its antigen remains unknown. CDR1 is SGHTA and CDR2 is FQGNSA in the germline V gene. V shed 3 bases, J shed 2 bases, and the junction held 6 bases outside the gene matches. This CDR3 spans 17 amino acids. The PCR ran on 60 Vbeta and 13 Jbeta primers. Measured with immunoSEQ multiplex PCR; TCRdb has only the in-frame clones, and not every one. This repertoire shows about 120,000 clones, approximately 75% found once; its top ten account for about 1.7%. General study points: In an earlier analysis, about 87% or about 30%: the productive usage of most TCR beta V segments. When presence/absence was analysed, sequencing depth was taken to be roughly uniform across donors. The majority of TCR sequences were rare, yet some public TCRs appeared in many donors. Among the most significant clusters, several appeared linked to common viral pathogens in a later analysis.

This TCR was sampled from a man in his forties in good health and CMV-seronegative. The source material was PBMCs. V and J are TRBV7-2 and TRBJ2-7, with 14 bases matching TRBD2. In DNA, the CDR3 is TGTGCCAGCAGCTTGCAGGGACTAGCGGGAGTGACCTACGAGCAGTACTTC. Amino acids: CASSLQGLAGVTYEQYF.